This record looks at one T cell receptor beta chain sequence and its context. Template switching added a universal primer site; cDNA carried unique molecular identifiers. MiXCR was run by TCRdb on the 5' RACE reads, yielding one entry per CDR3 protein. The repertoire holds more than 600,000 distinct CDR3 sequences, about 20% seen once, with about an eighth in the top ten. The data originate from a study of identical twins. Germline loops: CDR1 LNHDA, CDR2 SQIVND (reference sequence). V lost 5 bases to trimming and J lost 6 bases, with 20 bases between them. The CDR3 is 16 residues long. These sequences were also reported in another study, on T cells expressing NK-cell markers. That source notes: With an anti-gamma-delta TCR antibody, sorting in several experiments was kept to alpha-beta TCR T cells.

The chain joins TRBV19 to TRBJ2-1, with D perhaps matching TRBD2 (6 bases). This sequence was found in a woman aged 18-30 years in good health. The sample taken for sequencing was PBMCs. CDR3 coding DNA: TGTGCCAGTAGTCCAGGCGGGGCGGGCGGTCTCAATGAGCAGTTCTTC. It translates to CASSPGGAGGLNEQFF. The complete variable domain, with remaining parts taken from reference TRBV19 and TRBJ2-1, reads DGGITQSPKYLFRKEGQNVTLSCEQNLNHDAMYWYRQDPGQGLRLIYYSQIVNDFQKGDIAEGYSVSREKKESFPLTVTSAQKNPTAFYLCASSPGGAGGLNEQFFGPGTRLTVL.